This is a list of T cell receptor beta chains from one sample in a study of blood T cells in healthy people across ages. Each CDR3 protein gets one entry after TCRdb re-called the 5' RACE reads with MiXCR. The sample lists some 1.7 million distinct CDR3 sequences, about 28% seen once, with more than 6% in the top ten. Sequenced: blood. These receptors originate from a woman in her 30s in good health. The CDR3 runs from the conserved cysteine through the conserved F or W. Fields, in order: D gene, J gene, V gene, clone size, CDR3 protein. The D gene is left open where the match is weak. Some rows mark clone size as missing; the rest say once, few, many or name a class of expanded clone.

D gene: TRBD1
J gene: TRBJ1-2
V gene: TRBV27
clone size: .
CDR3 protein: CASSFRGDEYGYTF

D gene: .
J gene: TRBJ1-5
V gene: TRBV27
clone size: many
CDR3 protein: CASSPPGSNQPQHF

D gene: TRBD1
J gene: TRBJ1-2
V gene: TRBV5-1
clone size: .
CDR3 protein: CASSFRTGNDYGYTF

D gene: TRBD1
J gene: TRBJ2-1
V gene: TRBV12-3/TRBV12-4
clone size: few
CDR3 protein: CASSPTGGSDQFF

D gene: .
J gene: TRBJ2-7
V gene: TRBV7-9
clone size: .
CDR3 protein: CAGSDRRGRSSYEQYF

D gene: .
J gene: TRBJ2-3
V gene: TRBV7-6
clone size: few
CDR3 protein: CASSLDPGEDTQYF

D gene: .
J gene: TRBJ2-2
V gene: TRBV9
clone size: .
CDR3 protein: CASKEGDRITGELFF

D gene: .
J gene: TRBJ1-4
V gene: TRBV13
clone size: few
CDR3 protein: CASSLGARGRAEKLFF

D gene: .
J gene: TRBJ1-1
V gene: TRBV4-1
clone size: few
CDR3 protein: CASSQVGGVGEAFF

D gene: .
J gene: TRBJ2-3
V gene: TRBV12-3/TRBV12-4
clone size: .
CDR3 protein: CASSTRPVSTDTQYF

D gene: TRBD2
J gene: TRBJ2-1
V gene: TRBV20-1
clone size: few
CDR3 protein: CSAIGVAGGVEQFF

D gene: .
J gene: TRBJ1-5
V gene: TRBV20-1
clone size: .
CDR3 protein: CSARDLDRRQPQHF

D gene: .
J gene: TRBJ2-1
V gene: TRBV4-3
clone size: few
CDR3 protein: CASSQDTREYNEQFF

D gene: .
J gene: TRBJ1-2
V gene: TRBV19
clone size: .
CDR3 protein: CASRVSGTDLYYGYTF

D gene: TRBD2
J gene: TRBJ2-1
V gene: TRBV10-1
clone size: .
CDR3 protein: CASSGGSGNNEQFF

D gene: .
J gene: TRBJ1-1
V gene: TRBV18
clone size: .
CDR3 protein: CASSPERGRSYNPAFF

D gene: .
J gene: TRBJ1-4
V gene: TRBV5-1
clone size: .
CDR3 protein: CASSPGGGGRLGNYEKLFF

D gene: .
J gene: TRBJ2-3
V gene: TRBV20-1
clone size: .
CDR3 protein: CSASPSQYF

D gene: TRBD1
J gene: TRBJ2-7
V gene: TRBV7-9
clone size: .
CDR3 protein: CASSLGDRDTYEQYF

D gene: .
J gene: TRBJ2-5
V gene: TRBV18
clone size: .
CDR3 protein: CASSLNALQGKETQYF

D gene: TRBD2
J gene: TRBJ2-7
V gene: TRBV20-1
clone size: .
CDR3 protein: CSARDGLAGRNEQYF